The 7 T cell receptor beta chains below were found in one sample sequenced in a study of OX40 agonist ivuxolimab in advanced cancers. Some clones are missing from TCRdb's copy, which holds only in-frame ones; the method was immunoSEQ multiplex PCR. Of around 35,000 clones listed, 80% to 85% are singletons. The sample consisted of CD4+ or CD8+ T cells sorted from blood, taken in a trial of the OX40 agonist ivuxolimab. These receptors were collected from an adult with an advanced solid tumor such as melanoma, head and neck, liver or kidney cancer.

Only a few counts were recorded for this clone. J is TRBJ2-3 and V is TRBV9; TRBD2 is a possible D gene (6 bases). V was clipped by 2 bases and J by 0 bases, with 13 bases between them. Germline V gives CDR1 SGDLS, CDR2 YYNGEE. The CDR3 is made up of 16 amino acids. This CDR3 reads CASSVAGSSSTDTQYF. For the CDR3, the DNA is TGTGCCAGCAGCGTGGCGGGATCATCCAGCACAGATACGCAGTATTTT.

This clone ranks as medium-sized. The chain joins TRBV7-2 to TRBJ1-5; tentatively, D is TRBD1 (6 bases). The CDR3 is 15 amino acids. Germline assignment: CDR1 SGHTA and CDR2 FQGNSA. The germline V and J ends were trimmed by 4 bases and 5 bases, with 15 bases remaining between them. The CDR3 spells CASSSGRGAYQPQHF. CDR3 nucleotide sequence: TGTGCCAGCAGCTCCGGCAGGGGAGCCTATCAGCCCCAGCATTTT.

This clone has a single count. The chain carries TRBV19 and TRBJ2-6; 7 bases agree with TRBD1. CDR3 length: 18 residues. Germline CDR1 and CDR2: LNHDA and SQIVND (reference sequence). Trimming took 4 bases from V and 4 from J; bases not matched to a gene: 13. The CDR3 DNA reads as TGTGCCAGTAGTAGGCTCCGGGACAGTCGGTCCGGGGCCAACGTCCTGACTTTC. Amino acids: CASSRLRDSRSGANVLTF.

The chain joins TRBV15 to TRBJ2-3; TRBD2 agrees at 9 bases. Germline V lookup: CDR1 LNHNV, CDR2 YYDKDF (reference sequence). This CDR3 is built from 15 residues. The ends lost 1 base at V and 5 bases at J; junction bases unmatched: 4. CDR3 in amino acids: CATSRGPSGKDTQYF. CDR3 coding DNA: TGTGCCACCAGCAGAGGGCCTAGCGGGAAAGATACGCAGTATTTT.

The V call is TRBV19, the J call TRBJ2-3; possibly TRBD2 for D (7 bases). Germline assignment: CDR1 LNHDA and CDR2 SQIVND (reference sequence). Trimming took off 8 bases at V and 8 bases at J, with 14 bases between the two ends. The length of the CDR3 is 12 residues. CDR3 DNA: TGTGCCAGTGGAGGTAGGGGGGGTACGCAGTATTTT. Its translation: CASGGRGGTQYF.

V gene TRBV6-5 combines with J gene TRBJ2-7, with D perhaps being TRBD1 or TRBD2 (5 bases each). In germline, CDR1 is MNHEY, CDR2 SVGAGI. The CDR3 is 14 amino acids. V gave up 6 bases and J gave up 6 bases, with 18 bases separating them. CDR3 bases: TGTGCCAGCAGGAGGGACCGGTCCTCTCGCGAGCAGTACTTC. It specifies CASRRDRSSREQYF.

V gene TRBV4-2 combines with J gene TRBJ2-3; D is unclear. V lost 1 base to trimming and J lost 7 bases, with 9 bases between them. CDR3 length: 13 residues. Germline-derived CDR1 and CDR2 are LGHNA and YNFKEQ. As DNA, the CDR3 is TGTGCCAGCAGCCAAGCTTACTTGAATACGCAGTATTTT. It specifies CASSQAYLNTQYF.